This T cell receptor (beta chain) was sequenced for a study of blood T cell repertoires in COVID-19. The overall study: T cells, B-cell-depleted T cells, or PBMCs supplied cDNA or gDNA.

Data came from immunoSEQ multiplex PCR; TCRdb stores just in-frame clones and leaves some out. The table shows roughly 440,000 clones, with approximately 89% occurring only once. V was trimmed by 0 bases and J by 6 bases, leaving 6 bases between them. Germline CDR1 SGHDT, CDR2 YYEEEE. The CDR3 loop spans 12 amino acids. This chain uses TRBV5-6 with TRBJ1-1; a weak D match, TRBD1 (5 bases). The sequence derives from a woman in her forties or fifties with COVID-19, enrolled during active disease. Source material: peripheral blood. The CDR3 reads CASSLGRAEAFF. CDR3 DNA: TGTGCCAGCAGCTTGGGCAGGGCTGAAGCTTTCTTT.